This entry lists 9 T cell receptor beta chains sequenced from one sample in a study of cytomegalovirus exposure and HLA in healthy donors. The PCR used 60 Vbeta and 13 Jbeta primers. TCRdb's copy holds only in-frame clones and misses some; the assay was immunoSEQ multiplex PCR. Of 150,000 to 200,000 clones in the sample, around three quarters were seen once. Material: PBMCs. The source of these receptors is a woman aged 40 to 49 in good health and CMV-seronegative.

The chain uses TRBV2 and TRBJ1-5; a weak D match, TRBD1 (5 bases). V was cut by 2 bases and J by 4 bases, with 12 bases left in between. This CDR3 comprises 15 residues. Per the germline V gene, CDR1 is SNHLY and CDR2 is FYNNEI. In DNA form, the CDR3 reads TGTGCCAGCAGTGAAAGGGGTTTGGGTAATCAGCCCCAGCATTTT. Amino acids: CASSERGLGNQPQHF.

J is TRBJ2-1 and V is TRBV11-2; 10 positions agree with TRBD2. The CDR3 has 16 amino acids. Germline values: CDR1 SGHAT, CDR2 FQNNGV. The J segment lost 7 bases and the V segment lost 1 base, leaving 7 bases of the junction unmatched. The CDR3, as DNA: TGTGCCAGCAGCTTAGGTGTCGCTAGCGGGGGTAATGAGCAGTTCTTC. Amino acid sequence: CASSLGVASGGNEQFF.

This chain joins TRBV4-2 and TRBJ1-2; 7 positions match TRBD1. The CDR3 loop spans 12 amino acids. Germline values: CDR1 LGHNA, CDR2 YNFKEQ. The junction had 4 bases not matched to a gene; V was cut back by 4 bases and J by 8 bases. CDR3 nucleotide sequence: TGTGCCAGCAGCCGAGGGGGCAGCGGCTACACCTTC. It yields the protein CASSRGGSGYTF.

A note on this clone: The conserved phenylalanine or tryptophan normally closing the CDR3 is absent here, so this likely arose from a read error. It is unclear where the CDR3 begins or ends on the DNA, so no DNA is shown, and the CDR3 is as TCRdb lists it. The chain has TRBV2 and TRBJ1-4; TRBD1 was called by the table and not checked on the DNA. The CDR3 spans 11 residues, counting both ends. Germline V CDR1 and CDR2: SNHLY, FYNNEI. CDR3 protein: CASSEKTAITT.

V usage is TRBV5-1 and J usage is TRBJ2-5; 7 bases line up with TRBD1. The germline V gene has CDR1 SGHRS and CDR2 YFSETQ. Germline trimming cut 4 bases from V and 4 bases from J; bases unmatched to any gene: 7. This CDR3 contains 14 residues. CDR3 residues: CASSAQGPVETQYF. Here the CDR3 DNA reads TGCGCCAGCAGCGCACAGGGGCCTGTAGAGACCCAGTACTTC.

The chain couples TRBV10-2 to TRBJ1-2, with a tentative D call TRBD1 (5 bases). The CDR3 sequence is 16 residues long. Germline CDR1 WSHSY, CDR2 SAAADI. The V end lost 2 bases, the J end lost 4 bases, and 17 bases lay between the germline ends. The CDR3: CASSEERGLGLYGYTF. The CDR3 coding sequence is TGCGCCAGCAGTGAGGAGCGCGGTTTGGGGCTCTATGGCTACACCTTC.

This chain links TRBV7-8 with TRBJ1-4; possibly TRBD1 for D (5 bases). This CDR3 has 13 residues. Trimming removed 0 bases from V and 8 bases from J, with 7 bases in between. Germline CDR1 is SGHVS and CDR2 is FQNEAQ. As DNA, the CDR3 is TGTGCCAGCAGCTTAGCGCGGGGGGAAAAACTGTTTTTT. This sequence encodes CASSLARGEKLFF.

This sequence joins TRBV11-2 and TRBJ2-1, with 8 bases fitting TRBD2. This CDR3 region has 19 residues. V lost 4 bases to trimming and J lost 0 bases; unmatched junction nucleotides: 14. Germline V gives CDR1 SGHAT, CDR2 FQNNGV. CDR3 sequence reads: CASSSRPGGGWVSYNEQFF. The CDR3 DNA follows: TGTGCCAGCAGCTCCCGCCCGGGGGGGGGCTGGGTCTCCTACAATGAGCAGTTCTTC.

The chain recombines TRBV9 with TRBJ1-5; TRBD1 is a possible D gene (5 bases). With 4 bases removed from V and 3 bases from J, the gap between germline ends came to 17 bases. The germline V gene has CDR1 SGDLS and CDR2 YYNGEE. This CDR3 comprises 16 residues. CDR3: CASSYGPAGDNQPQHF. DNA of the CDR3: TGTGCCAGCAGCTATGGACCCGCGGGGGACAATCAGCCCCAGCATTTT.